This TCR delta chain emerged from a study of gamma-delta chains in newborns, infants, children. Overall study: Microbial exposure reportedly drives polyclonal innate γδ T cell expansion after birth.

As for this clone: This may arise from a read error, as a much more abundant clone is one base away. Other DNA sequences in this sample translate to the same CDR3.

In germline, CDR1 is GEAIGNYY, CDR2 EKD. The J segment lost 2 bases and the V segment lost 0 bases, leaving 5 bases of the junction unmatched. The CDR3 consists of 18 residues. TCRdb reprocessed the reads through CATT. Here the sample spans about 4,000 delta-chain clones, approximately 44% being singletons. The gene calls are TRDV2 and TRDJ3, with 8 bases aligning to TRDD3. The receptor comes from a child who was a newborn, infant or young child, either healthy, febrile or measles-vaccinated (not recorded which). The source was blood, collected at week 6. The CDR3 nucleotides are TGTGCCTGTGACACCGTACTGGGGGGTACCTGGGACACCCGACAGATGTTTTTC. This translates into CACDTVLGGTWDTRQMFF.